The TCR beta chain under discussion was sequenced for a study of beta chain features in type 1 diabetes. Overall study results and limits: The study found that naive, central memory and Treg TCRB repertoires appeared more similar in patients than in healthy donors.

Of the isolated RNA, all was reverse transcribed, and so the sequenced material was expressed TCRB transcripts. TCRdb keeps only in-frame clones here, not all; method: immunoSEQ multiplex PCR. This sample has some 500,000 clones; approximately 10% occur once, and the top ten carry 0.045% to 0.05%. This clone has only a few counts. Its target is unknown. Material for sequencing was naive CD4+ T cells from blood. This receptor was obtained from a woman aged 18-30 years in good health.

CDR3 bases: TGTGCCAGCAGCCGACTAGCGGGACGCACAGATACGCAGTATTTT. This encodes CASSRLAGRTDTQYF. This chain uses TRBV7-2 with TRBJ2-3; the match to TRBD2 covers 11 bases. The CDR3 length is 15 residues. The junction had 2 bases not matched to a gene; V was cut back by 5 bases and J by 1 base. Germline-derived CDR1 and CDR2 are SGHTA and FQGNSA.